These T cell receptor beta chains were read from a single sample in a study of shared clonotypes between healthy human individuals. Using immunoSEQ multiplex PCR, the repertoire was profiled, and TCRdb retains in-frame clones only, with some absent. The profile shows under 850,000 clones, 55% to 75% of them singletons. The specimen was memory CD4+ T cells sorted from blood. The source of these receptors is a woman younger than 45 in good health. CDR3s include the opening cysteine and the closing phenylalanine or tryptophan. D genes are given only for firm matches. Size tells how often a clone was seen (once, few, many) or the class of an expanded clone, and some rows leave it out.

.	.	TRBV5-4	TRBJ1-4	CASSPMTGRPTNEKLFF	TGTGCCAGCAGCCCCATGACAGGCCGACCAACTAATGAAAAACTGTTTTTT
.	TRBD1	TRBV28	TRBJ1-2	CASSMTGRYGYTF	TGTGCCAGCAGTATGACAGGGCGCTATGGCTACACCTTC
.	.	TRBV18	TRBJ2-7	CASSLRQSYEQYF	TGTGCCAGCTCACTGCGACAGTCCTACGAGCAGTACTTC
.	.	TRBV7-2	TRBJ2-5	CASSLDPKGRETQYF	TGTGCCAGCAGCTTAGATCCGAAGGGCCGGGAGACCCAGTACTTC
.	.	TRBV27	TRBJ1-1	CASSLSPEAFF	TGTGCCAGCAGTTTATCCCCGGAAGCTTTCTTT
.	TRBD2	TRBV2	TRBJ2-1	CASGLAGTIGEQFF	TGTGCCAGCGGACTAGCGGGAACAATAGGGGAGCAGTTCTTC
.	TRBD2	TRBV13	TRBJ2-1	CASSLSGSPVDEQFF	TGTGCCAGCAGCTTGAGCGGGAGCCCCGTCGATGAGCAGTTCTTC
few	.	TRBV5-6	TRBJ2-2	CASRRWGYTGELFF	TGTGCCAGCAGAAGGTGGGGGTACACCGGGGAGCTGTTTTTT
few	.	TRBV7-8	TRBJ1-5	CASSPQRDQPQHF	TGTGCCAGCAGCCCCCAACGAGATCAGCCCCAGCATTTT
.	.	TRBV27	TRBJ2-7	CASRNRGLSSYEQYF	TGTGCCAGCAGAAACCGGGGCCTAAGCTCCTACGAGCAGTACTTC
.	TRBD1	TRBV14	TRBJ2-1	CASSQDSDRGAEKFF	TGTGCCAGCAGCCAAGATTCGGACAGGGGGGCCGAGAAGTTCTTC
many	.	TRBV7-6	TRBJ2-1	CASSLAVWEGQGEQFF	TGTGCCAGCAGCTTAGCGGTCTGGGAGGGCCAGGGGGAGCAGTTCTTC
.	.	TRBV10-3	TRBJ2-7	CAISEPSGRDYEQYF	TGTGCCATCAGTGAACCGAGCGGCAGAGACTACGAGCAGTACTTC
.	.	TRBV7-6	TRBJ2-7	CASSPGTESYEQYF	TGTGCCAGCAGCCCAGGGACGGAATCCTACGAGCAGTACTTC
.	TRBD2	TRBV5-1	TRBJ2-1	CASSLAGGRERRNEQFF	TGCGCCAGCAGCTTGGCAGGCGGGCGGGAGAGGCGCAATGAGCAGTTCTTC
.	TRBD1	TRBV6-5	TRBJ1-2	CASIKTGGAYGYTF	TGTGCCAGCATTAAGACAGGGGGCGCCTATGGCTACACCTTC
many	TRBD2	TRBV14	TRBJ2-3	CASSQDRGGRRIEDTQYF	TGTGCCAGCAGCCAAGATAGGGGCGGGAGGCGGATTGAAGATACGCAGTATTTT
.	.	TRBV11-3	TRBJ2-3	CASSLDHSKGGTDTQYF	TGTGCCAGCAGCTTAGACCACTCGAAGGGTGGCACAGATACGCAGTATTTT
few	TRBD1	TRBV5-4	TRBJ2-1	CASSLEGQGDYNEQFF	TGTGCCAGCAGCTTGGAGGGACAGGGGGACTACAATGAGCAGTTCTTC
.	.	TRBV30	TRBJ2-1	CAWSGGGTGREQFF	TGTGCCTGGAGTGGGGGTGGTACGGGGAGAGAGCAGTTCTTC
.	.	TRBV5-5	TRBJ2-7	CASSLISELAYEQYF	TGTGCCAGCAGCTTAATCTCCGAGTTGGCCTACGAGCAGTACTTC
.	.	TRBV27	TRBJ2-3	CASSSRPVEGNTQYF	TGTGCCAGCAGTTCCCGACCAGTTGAAGGGAATACGCAGTATTTT
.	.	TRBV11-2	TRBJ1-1	CASSLQENTEAFF	TGTGCCAGCAGCCTTCAGGAGAACACTGAAGCTTTCTTT
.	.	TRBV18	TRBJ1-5	CASSNNRDQPQHF	TGTGCCAGCTCAAACAACAGGGATCAGCCCCAGCATTTT
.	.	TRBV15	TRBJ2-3	CATSRDGQNTDTQYF	TGTGCCACCAGCAGAGATGGACAGAACACAGATACGCAGTATTTT
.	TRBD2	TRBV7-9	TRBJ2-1	CASSETGTSGSSYNEQFF	TGTGCCAGCAGCGAGACGGGGACTAGCGGAAGCTCCTACAATGAGCAGTTCTTC
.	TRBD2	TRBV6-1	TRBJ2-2	CASSVVVSGSKHTGELFF	TGTGCCAGCAGTGTCGTAGTTAGCGGGAGTAAGCACACCGGGGAGCTGTTTTTT
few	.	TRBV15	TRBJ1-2	CATSRGTDRYGYTF	TGTGCCACCAGCAGAGGGACAGACCGCTATGGCTACACCTTC
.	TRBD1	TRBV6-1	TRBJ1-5	CASKTGVSNNQPQHF	TGTGCCAGCAAGACAGGGGTGTCTAATAATCAGCCCCAGCATTTT
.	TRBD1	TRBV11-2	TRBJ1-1	CASSPGGTGNTEAFF	TGTGCCAGCAGCCCGGGGGGGACAGGGAATACTGAAGCTTTCTTT
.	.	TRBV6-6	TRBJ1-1	CASSYPGTYEAFF	TGTGCCAGCAGTTACCCCGGGACCTATGAAGCTTTCTTT
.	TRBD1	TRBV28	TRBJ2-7	CASSPRGTGSYEQYF	TGTGCCAGCAGTCCAAGGGGGACAGGATCCTACGAGCAGTACTTC
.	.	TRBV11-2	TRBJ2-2	CASSLELGTGELFF	TGTGCCAGCAGCTTAGAATTAGGGACCGGGGAGCTGTTTTTT
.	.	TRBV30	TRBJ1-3	CAWRVGPGNTIYF	TGTGCCTGGAGAGTGGGACCTGGAAACACCATATATTTT
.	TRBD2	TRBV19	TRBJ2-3	CASSIGLAAFTDTQYF	TGTGCCAGTAGTATAGGGCTAGCGGCCTTCACAGATACGCAGTATTTT
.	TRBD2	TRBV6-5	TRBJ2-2	CASSGLAVNTGELFF	TGTGCCAGCAGCGGACTAGCAGTTAACACCGGGGAGCTGTTTTTT
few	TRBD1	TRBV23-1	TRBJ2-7	CADRPRDRVYEQYF	TGCGCCGATCGACCCCGGGACAGGGTCTACGAGCAGTACTTC
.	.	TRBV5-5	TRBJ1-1	CASSLPGPVGAFF	TGTGCCAGCAGCTTACCGGGCCCCGTGGGAGCTTTCTTT
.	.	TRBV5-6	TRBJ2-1	CASSSSLWLAEQFF	TGTGCCAGCAGCTCATCTCTCTGGCTGGCAGAGCAGTTCTTC
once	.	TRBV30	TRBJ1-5	CAWSVGRDQPQHF	TGTGCCTGGAGTGTAGGCCGGGATCAGCCCCAGCATTTT
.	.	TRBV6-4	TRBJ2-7	CASSRTRWSYEQYF	TGTGCCAGCAGCCGGACACGATGGTCCTACGAGCAGTACTTC
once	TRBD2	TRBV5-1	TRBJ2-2	CASRLAGERGGELFF	TGCGCCAGCAGACTAGCGGGAGAGCGGGGCGGGGAGCTGTTTTTT
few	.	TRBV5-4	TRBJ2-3	CASSLVNTDTQYF	TGTGCCAGCAGCTTGGTTAACACAGATACGCAGTATTTT
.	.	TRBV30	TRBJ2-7	CAWKTGTNYEQYF	TGTGCCTGGAAAACCGGGACAAACTACGAGCAGTACTTC
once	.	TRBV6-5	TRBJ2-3	CASSSDADTQYF	TGTGCCAGCAGTTCGGACGCAGATACGCAGTATTTT
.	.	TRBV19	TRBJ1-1	CASSTPGENTEAFF	TGTGCCAGTAGTACCCCCGGGGAGAACACTGAAGCTTTCTTT
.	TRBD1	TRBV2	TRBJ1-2	CASSGTGANYGYTF	TGTGCCAGCAGCGGGACAGGGGCTAACTATGGCTACACCTTC
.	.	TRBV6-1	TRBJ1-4	CASSEARANEKLFF	TGTGCCAGCAGTGAGGCCAGGGCGAATGAAAAACTGTTTTTT
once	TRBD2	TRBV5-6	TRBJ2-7	CASSLLSGTSGRAYEQYF	TGTGCCAGCAGCTTGCTTTCTGGGACTAGCGGGAGGGCCTACGAGCAGTACTTC
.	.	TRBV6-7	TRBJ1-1	CASRPPTGNSIEAFF	TGTGCCAGCAGACCTCCTACAGGGAATAGTATTGAAGCTTTCTTT
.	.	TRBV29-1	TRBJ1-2	CSVEGDGGSYGYTF	TGCAGCGTTGAAGGGGATGGCGGCTCATATGGCTACACCTTC
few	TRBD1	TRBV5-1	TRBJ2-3	CASSAEQGALADTQYF	TGCGCCAGCAGCGCAGAACAGGGGGCTCTTGCAGATACGCAGTATTTT
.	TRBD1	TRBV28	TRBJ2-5	CASSFRAGGKKTQYF	TGTGCCAGCAGTTTTCGGGCAGGGGGCAAAAAGACCCAGTACTTC
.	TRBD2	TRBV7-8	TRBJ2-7	CASSLAQREGREQYF	TGTGCCAGCAGCTTAGCACAGCGGGAGGGCCGCGAGCAGTACTTC